The clone carrying this T cell receptor beta chain was recorded a few times. CDR1 is LNHDA and CDR2 is SQIVND in the germline V gene (reference sequence). The CDR3 extends over 14 amino acids. The V end was cut by 4 bases, the J end by 4 bases, with 11 bases between. This sample stems from a study of long-term antiretroviral therapy in people with HIV. Researchers report immunoSEQ v3.0 was run at survey level. The data were produced by immunoSEQ multiplex PCR, yet TCRdb's version contains in-frame clones alone and is incomplete. The sample consists of more than 15,000 clones, 70% to 90% of them appearing once.

The V call is TRBV19, the J call TRBJ1-5; D perhaps matches TRBD1 (5 bases). The material sequenced was unsorted PBMCs, taken 0.3 years before starting antiretroviral therapy. The sequence was obtained from a middle-aged man with HIV. The CDR3: CASSTSDSNQPQHF. As DNA, the CDR3 is TGTGCCAGTAGTACCTCCGACAGTAATCAGCCCCAGCATTTT.